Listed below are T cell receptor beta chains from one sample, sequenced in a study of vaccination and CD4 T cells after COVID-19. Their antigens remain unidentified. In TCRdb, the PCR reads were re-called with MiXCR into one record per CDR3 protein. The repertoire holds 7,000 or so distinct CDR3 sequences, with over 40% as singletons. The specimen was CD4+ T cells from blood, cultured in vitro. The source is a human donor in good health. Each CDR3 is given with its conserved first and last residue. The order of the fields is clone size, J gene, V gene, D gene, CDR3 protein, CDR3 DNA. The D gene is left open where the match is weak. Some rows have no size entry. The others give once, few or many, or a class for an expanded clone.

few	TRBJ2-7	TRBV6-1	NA	CASRRDRINSYEQYF	TGTGCCAGCAGGCGGGACCGAATAAACTCCTACGAGCAGTACTTC
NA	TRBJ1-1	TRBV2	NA	CASKGDTEAFF	TGTGCCAGCAAAGGGGACACTGAAGCTTTCTTT
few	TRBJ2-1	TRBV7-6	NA	CASSSPGAFGNEQFF	TGTGCCAGCAGCTCTCCTGGGGCGTTTGGCAATGAGCAGTTCTTC
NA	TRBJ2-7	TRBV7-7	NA	CASSIGTASEQYF	TGTGCCAGCAGCATCGGGACGGCCTCCGAGCAGTACTTC
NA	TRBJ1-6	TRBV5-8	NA	CASSLLGRAGGSPLHF	TGTGCCAGCAGCTTGCTGGGGAGGGCAGGCGGCTCACCCCTCCACTTT
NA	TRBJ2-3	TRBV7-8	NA	CASSHTSGGGDTQYF	TGTGCCAGCAGCCATACTAGTGGAGGAGGGGATACGCAGTATTTT
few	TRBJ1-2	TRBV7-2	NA	CASSLPGGINYGYTF	TGTGCCAGCAGCTTACCGGGTGGAATTAACTATGGCTACACCTTC
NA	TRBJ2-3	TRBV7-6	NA	CASSLAVVLTDTQYF	TGTGCCAGCAGCTTAGCAGTCGTCTTGACAGATACGCAGTATTTT
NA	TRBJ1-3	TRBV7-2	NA	CASSFEAGNGNTIYF	TGTGCCAGCAGCTTCGAGGCAGGGAACGGAAACACCATATATTTT
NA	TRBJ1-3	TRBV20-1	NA	CSVRGNSGNTIYF	TGCAGTGTCCGGGGAAACTCTGGAAACACCATATATTTT
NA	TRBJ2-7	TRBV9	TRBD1	CASSVTGTGEGEQYF	TGTGCCAGCAGCGTAACCGGGACAGGAGAGGGCGAGCAGTACTTC
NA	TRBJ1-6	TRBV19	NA	CASSMGGTPLHF	TGTGCCAGTAGTATGGGGGGGACACCCCTCCACTTT
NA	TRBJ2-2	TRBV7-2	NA	CASSPSVGNTGELFF	TGTGCCAGCAGCCCCTCGGTAGGGAACACCGGGGAGCTGTTTTTT
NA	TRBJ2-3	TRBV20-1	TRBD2	CSATTSGGARADTQYF	TGCAGTGCTACCACTAGCGGGGGGGCGAGGGCAGATACGCAGTATTTT
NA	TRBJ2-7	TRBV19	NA	CASSINGRLQEQYF	TGTGCCAGTAGTATAAACGGCCGCCTCCAAGAGCAGTACTTC
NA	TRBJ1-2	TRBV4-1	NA	CASSQDRYYGYTF	TGCGCCAGCAGCCAAGATAGATACTATGGCTACACCTTC
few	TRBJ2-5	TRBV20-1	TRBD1	CSATGILQGALGETQYF	TGCAGTGCGACGGGAATCTTACAGGGGGCTTTAGGGGAGACCCAGTACTTC
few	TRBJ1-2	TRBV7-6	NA	CASSPFQGVGPLYGYTF	TGTGCCAGCAGCCCTTTCCAGGGTGTGGGGCCCCTCTATGGCTACACCTTC
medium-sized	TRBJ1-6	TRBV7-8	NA	CASTKGSSYNSPLHF	TGTGCCAGCACCAAAGGGAGCTCCTATAATTCACCCCTCCACTTT
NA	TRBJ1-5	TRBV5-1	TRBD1	CASSPGGTASNQPQHF	TGCGCCAGCAGCCCGGGGGGGACAGCCAGCAATCAGCCCCAGCATTTT
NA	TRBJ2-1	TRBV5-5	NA	CASIPISRRHEQFF	TGTGCCAGCATCCCGATTTCTAGACGCCATGAGCAGTTCTTC
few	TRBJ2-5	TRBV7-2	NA	CASSMRKGPGETQYF	TGTGCCAGCAGCATGAGAAAGGGCCCGGGAGAGACCCAGTACTTC
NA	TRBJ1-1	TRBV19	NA	CASSIPYNTEAFF	TGTGCCAGTAGTATCCCATACAACACTGAAGCTTTCTTT
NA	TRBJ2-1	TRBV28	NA	CASSLIVYEQFF	TGTGCCAGCAGTTTAATAGTGTATGAGCAGTTCTTC
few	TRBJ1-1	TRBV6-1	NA	CASIRSSGGLNTEAFF	TGTGCCAGCATCCGATCTTCTGGGGGGTTGAACACTGAAGCTTTCTTT
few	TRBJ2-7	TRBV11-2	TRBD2	CASSQTSGAGQYF	TGTGCCAGCAGCCAGACTAGCGGGGCAGGGCAGTACTTC
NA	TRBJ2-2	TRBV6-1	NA	CASSENIGFANTGELFF	TGTGCCAGCAGTGAAAATATCGGTTTCGCGAACACCGGGGAGCTGTTTTTT
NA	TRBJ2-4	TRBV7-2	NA	CASSPRSKNIQYF	TGTGCCAGCAGCCCGCGGAGCAAAAACATTCAGTACTTC
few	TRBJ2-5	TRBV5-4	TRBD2	CASSAGTSGGETQYF	TGTGCCAGCAGCGCCGGGACTAGCGGGGGAGAGACCCAGTACTTC
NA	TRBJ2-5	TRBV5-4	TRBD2	CASSSGLAPETQYF	TGTGCCAGCAGCTCGGGACTAGCCCCAGAGACCCAGTACTTC
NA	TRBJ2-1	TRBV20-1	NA	CSAKTSGGSQQFF	TGCAGTGCTAAGACTAGTGGGGGTTCGCAGCAGTTCTTC
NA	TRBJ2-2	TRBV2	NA	CASRETETNTGELFF	TGTGCCAGCAGGGAGACAGAAACGAACACCGGGGAGCTGTTTTTT
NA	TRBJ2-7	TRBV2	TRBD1	CASSEWDSLSYEQYF	TGTGCCAGCAGTGAATGGGACAGTCTCTCCTACGAGCAGTACTTC
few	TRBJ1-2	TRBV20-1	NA	CSARPYSGSYGYTF	TGCAGTGCTAGACCTTACAGTGGATCCTATGGCTACACCTTC
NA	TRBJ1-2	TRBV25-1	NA	CASSDQPGYGYTF	TGTGCCAGCAGTGATCAACCTGGATATGGCTACACCTTC
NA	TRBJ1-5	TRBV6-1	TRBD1	CASSDRQGNQPQHF	TGTGCCAGCAGTGACCGACAGGGGAATCAGCCCCAGCATTTT
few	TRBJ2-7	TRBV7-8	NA	CASSFLEPGAYEQYF	TGTGCCAGCAGCTTTCTTGAGCCCGGCGCCTACGAGCAGTACTTC
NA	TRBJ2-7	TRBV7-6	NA	CASSLAASGPYEQYF	TGTGCCAGCAGCTTAGCGGCGTCAGGTCCCTACGAGCAGTACTTC
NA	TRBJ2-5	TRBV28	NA	CASSLEGGRETQYF	TGTGCCAGCAGTTTGGAAGGGGGGAGGGAGACCCAGTACTTC
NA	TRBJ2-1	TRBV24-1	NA	CATSLGGASSYNEQFF	TGTGCCACCAGTCTAGGCGGGGCGAGCTCCTACAATGAGCAGTTCTTC
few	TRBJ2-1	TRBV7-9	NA	CASSRVVLYYNEQFF	TGTGCCAGCAGCAGGGTAGTGTTATACTACAATGAGCAGTTCTTC
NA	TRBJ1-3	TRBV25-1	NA	CASKGGADGNTIYF	TGTGCCAGCAAGGGGGGCGCGGATGGAAACACCATATATTTT
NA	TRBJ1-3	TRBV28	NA	CASSCGGYF	TGTGCCAGCAGTTGCGGGGGATATTTT
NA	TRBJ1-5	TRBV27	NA	CASSVGSNQPQHF	TGTGCCAGCAGCGTTGGGAGCAATCAGCCCCAGCATTTT
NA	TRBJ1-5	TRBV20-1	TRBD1	CSAREGQGWYSNQPQHF	TGCAGTGCTAGAGAGGGACAGGGGTGGTATAGCAATCAGCCCCAGCATTTT
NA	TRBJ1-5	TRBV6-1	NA	CASSEAMGRGQPQHF	TGTGCCAGCAGTGAAGCGATGGGCCGCGGTCAGCCCCAGCATTTT
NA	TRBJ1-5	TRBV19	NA	CASTSQVVNQPQHF	TGTGCCAGTACTTCGCAGGTGGTCAATCAGCCCCAGCATTTT
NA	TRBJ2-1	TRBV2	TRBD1	CALGPGQGANEQFF	TGTGCCCTCGGTCCGGGACAGGGGGCGAATGAGCAGTTCTTC
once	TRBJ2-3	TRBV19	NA	CAASKHISTDTQYF	TGTGCCGCCTCGAAACATATTAGCACAGATACGCAGTATTTT
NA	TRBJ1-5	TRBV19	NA	CATSGGVNNQPQHF	TGTGCCACTAGCGGGGGCGTCAACAATCAGCCCCAGCATTTT
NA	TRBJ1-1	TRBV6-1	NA	CASSEEKFRGRPEAFF	TGTGCCAGCAGTGAAGAGAAATTCAGGGGTCGCCCAGAAGCTTTCTTT
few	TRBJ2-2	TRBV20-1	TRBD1	CSAQDRARGVGELFF	TGCAGTGCTCAGGACAGGGCTCGAGGGGTCGGGGAGCTGTTTTTT
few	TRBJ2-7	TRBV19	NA	CATKRQGQLYEQYF	TGTGCCACCAAACGACAAGGACAGCTCTACGAGCAGTACTTC
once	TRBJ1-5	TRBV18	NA	CASSPKGGAISNQPQHF	TGTGCCAGCTCACCTAAGGGGGGAGCAATTAGCAATCAGCCCCAGCATTTT
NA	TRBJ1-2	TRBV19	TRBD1	CASSPLGQGNYGYTF	TGTGCCAGTAGTCCCCTAGGACAGGGAAACTATGGCTACACCTTC
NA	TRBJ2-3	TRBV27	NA	CASSPYNPGVGTDTQYF	TGTGCCAGCAGCCCCTATAACCCAGGGGTCGGCACAGATACGCAGTATTTT
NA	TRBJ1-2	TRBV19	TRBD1	CASSLGQGYGYTF	TGTGCCAGTAGTTTGGGACAGGGTTATGGCTACACCTTC
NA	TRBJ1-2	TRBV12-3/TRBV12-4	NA	CASSPGTGRSGGYTF	TGTGCCAGCAGTCCCGGGACGGGACGGAGTGGTGGCTACACCTTC
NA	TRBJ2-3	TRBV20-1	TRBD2	CSATGGAGRATDTQYF	TGCAGTGCGACCGGGGGGGCGGGGCGGGCTACGGATACGCAGTATTTT